This T cell receptor (beta chain) was obtained from a study of cytomegalovirus exposure and HLA in healthy donors. Study observations and caveats: Cytomegalovirus-associated status was assigned to some 180 TCR beta chains.

The CDR3 is made up of 15 amino acids. With 7 bases removed from V and 5 bases from J, the gap between germline ends came to 20 bases. Germline CDR1 and CDR2: SGHAT and FQDESV (reference sequence). Use of 60 Vbeta and 13 Jbeta primers characterized the PCR. Assay: immunoSEQ multiplex PCR; the TCRdb copy retains only in-frame clones and omits some. The table lists 120,000 or so clones, roughly 80% of them singletons. As concerns this clone: Its antigen is not identified.

V usage is TRBV11-1 and J usage is TRBJ2-5; tentatively, D is TRBD1 (6 bases). This TCR came from a man aged 18-30 years in good health and CMV-seropositive. Sequenced: PBMCs. This CDR3 reads CASTLDRTAGETQYF. CDR3 in DNA: TGTGCCAGCACCCTCGACAGGACCGCAGGGGAGACCCAGTACTTC.